A single sample gave rise to the 16 T cell receptor beta chains below, sequenced in a study of blood T cell repertoires in COVID-19. TCRdb's copy holds only in-frame clones and misses some; the assay was immunoSEQ multiplex PCR. The table includes 110,000 or so clones, roughly four fifths detected once. Sequencing used peripheral blood. Receptor source: a human donor in a cohort sampled during active COVID-19.

The chain uses TRBV5-4 and TRBJ1-6; 9 positions match TRBD1. The V and J ends lost 4 bases and 4 bases, in that order; junction bases with no gene match: 3. Germline V lookup: CDR1 SGHNT, CDR2 YYREEE (reference sequence). The CDR3 loop spans 15 amino acids. The CDR3 coding sequence is TGTGCCAGCAGCCGGGACAGGGTTTATAATTCACCCCTCCACTTT. Amino acid sequence: CASSRDRVYNSPLHF.

The chain combines TRBV6-2 or TRBV6-3 with TRBJ1-5, with D possibly being TRBD1 (5 bases). V gave up 0 bases and J gave up 4 bases, with 19 bases separating them. CDR1 is MNHEY, CDR2 SVGEGT, per germline. This CDR3 comprises 18 residues. The CDR3 DNA reads as TGTGCCAGCAGTTACTCGACGGGGGACCAGACGGTAAATCAGCCCCAGCATTTT. It encodes CASSYSTGDQTVNQPQHF.

The chain has TRBV5-1 and TRBJ1-2; D ambiguous. V was clipped by 0 bases and J by 8 bases, with 20 bases between them. Germline V CDR1 and CDR2: SGHRS, YFSETQ. CDR3 size: 16 residues. CDR3 amino acids: CASSLADGVTSGGYTF. CDR3 sequence (DNA): TGCGCCAGCAGCTTGGCCGACGGAGTGACGTCGGGGGGCTACACCTTC.

The V call is TRBV7-9, the J call TRBJ1-1, with D perhaps TRBD1 (6 bases). Trimming shortened V by 7 bases and J by 3 bases, and 18 bases separated the two germline ends. This CDR3 has 15 residues. From germline, CDR1 is SEHNR and CDR2 FQNEAQ (reference sequence). CDR3 loop: CASTPPQGPDTEAFF. In nucleotides, the CDR3 is TGTGCCAGCACCCCTCCCCAGGGGCCGGACACTGAAGCTTTCTTT.

The CDR3 reads CASSYSSGRITEAFF. CDR3 coding DNA: TGTGCCAGCAGTTACAGCTCGGGTCGCATCACTGAAGCTTTCTTT. The rearrangement joins TRBV6-5 to TRBJ1-1; no firm D call. CDR1 MNHEY and CDR2 SVGAGI come from the germline V gene. The V gene lost 2 bases and the J gene lost 4 bases, with 14 bases spanning the gap. The CDR3 has 15 amino acids.

The CDR3 DNA reads TGTGCCAGCAGTTACTTCGGGGTACCCAATTCACCCCTCCACTTT. Translated: CASSYFGVPNSPLHF. This chain uses TRBV6-6 with TRBJ1-6; D not certain. Germline V lookup: CDR1 MNHNY, CDR2 SVGAGI (reference sequence). Trimming cost V 1 base and J 7 bases, with 11 bases left between them. This CDR3 is 15 amino acids long.

This clone occurred once. V usage is TRBV6-1 and J usage is TRBJ2-5; 9 nucleotides line up with TRBD2. The CDR3 extends over 16 amino acids. Unmatched junction bases numbered 7, after V lost 1 base and J lost 4 bases. Per germline, CDR1 MNHNS and CDR2 SASEGT. The CDR3 loop is CASSEGAGGEGETQYF. Written as DNA, the CDR3 is TGTGCCAGCAGTGAAGGAGCGGGGGGCGAGGGAGAGACCCAGTACTTC.

This chain uses TRBV18 with TRBJ2-5; TRBD1 matches at 7 bases. Germline V CDR1 and CDR2: KGHSH, LQKENI. The CDR3 contains 15 residues. The trim removed 2 bases at V and 2 bases at J, leaving 5 bases unmatched. Written as DNA, the CDR3 is TGTGCCAGCTCACCAGGGGGACAGTTACAAGAGACCCAGTACTTC. Translated: CASSPGGQLQETQYF.

The genes are TRBV5-5 and TRBJ2-3; 7 bases align to TRBD1. The V gene end was trimmed by 3 bases and the J gene end by 8 bases; junction bases not matched to a gene: 18. The CDR3 loop spans 17 amino acids. Germline V gives CDR1 SGHKS, CDR2 YYEKEE (reference sequence). CDR3 residues: CASSYTPTGSGEVTQYF. The CDR3 nucleotides read TGTGCCAGCAGCTACACCCCGACAGGGTCCGGAGAGGTTACGCAGTATTTT.

V and J are TRBV6-5 and TRBJ1-4, with TRBD1 matching 8 bases. Germline V gene lookup returns CDR1 MNHEY and CDR2 SVGAGI. V shed 5 bases, J shed 4 bases, and the junction held 3 bases outside the gene matches. The CDR3 sequence is 14 residues long. The CDR3 sequence is CASSQTGDNEKLFF. The CDR3 nucleotides read TGTGCCAGCAGTCAGACAGGGGATAATGAAAAACTGTTTTTT.

The genes are TRBV7-2 and TRBJ1-2, with D maybe TRBD1 (6 bases). Germline CDR1 is SGHTA and CDR2 is FQGNSA. The CDR3 covers 14 residues. V was clipped by 1 base and J by 8 bases, with 14 bases between them. The CDR3 is CASSLGQVFRGYTF. CDR3 DNA sequence: TGTGCCAGCAGCTTAGGACAGGTCTTCCGGGGCTACACCTTC. Full variable domain (remainder filled in from reference TRBV7-2 and TRBJ1-2): GAGVSQSPSNKVTEKGKDVELRCDPISGHTALYWYRQSLGQGLEFLIYFQGNSAPDKSGLPSDRFSAERTGGSVSTLTIQRTQQEDSAVYLCASSLGQVFRGYTFGSGTRLTVV.

The chain carries TRBV12-5 and TRBJ1-5; D remains unclear. In germline, CDR1 is LGHNT, CDR2 FRNRAP. CDR3 length equals 13 residues. The V gene lost 6 bases and the J gene lost 0 bases, with 6 bases spanning the gap. CDR3 sequence reads: CASGLNSNQPQHF. In DNA, the CDR3 is TGTGCTAGTGGCTTAAATAGCAATCAGCCCCAGCATTTT. Based on the CDR3 plus reference TRBV12-5 and TRBJ1-5, the full variable domain is DARVTQTPRHKVTEMGQEVTMRCQPILGHNTVFWYRQTMMQGLELLAYFRNRAPLDDSGMPKDRFSAEMPDATLATLKIQPSEPRDSAVYFCASGLNSNQPQHFGDGTRLSIL.

V and J are TRBV6-4 and TRBJ2-1, with 9 bases aligning to TRBD1. The germline V gene encodes CDR1 MRHNA and CDR2 SNTAGT. J lost 4 bases, V lost 6 bases, and 4 bases had no gene match. CDR3 length: 14 amino acids. The CDR3 nucleotides are TGTGCCAGCAGCCGGGACAGGGTTTACAATGAGCAGTTCTTC. This encodes CASSRDRVYNEQFF.

This chain joins TRBV9 and TRBJ2-3, with D unresolved. V was pared by 2 bases and J by 0 bases, with 10 bases between. In germline, CDR1 is SGDLS, CDR2 YYNGEE. The length of the CDR3 is 15 residues. CDR3 DNA: TGTGCCAGCAGCGTCCTCCCGACTAGCACAGATACGCAGTATTTT. This translates into CASSVLPTSTDTQYF.

J is TRBJ2-7 and V is TRBV15; 7 nucleotides align to TRBD2. This CDR3 is 15 amino acids long. Per germline, CDR1 LNHNV and CDR2 YYDKDF (reference sequence). Losses at the gene ends were 7 bases for V and 4 bases for J; bases not matched to a gene: 13. The CDR3 here is CATTEMAGRGYEQYF. CDR3 coding DNA: TGTGCCACCACCGAAATGGCGGGGAGGGGATACGAGCAGTACTTC.

V gene TRBV29-1 combines with J gene TRBJ2-3; no reliable D call. Per germline, CDR1 SQVTM and CDR2 ANQGSEA. This CDR3 is 15 amino acids long. The ends were cut back, 0 bases at V and 0 bases at J, with 10 bases in the middle. The CDR3, as DNA: TGCAGCGTTGAAGATTTCCAGGCCAGCACAGATACGCAGTATTTT. It yields the protein CSVEDFQASTDTQYF.